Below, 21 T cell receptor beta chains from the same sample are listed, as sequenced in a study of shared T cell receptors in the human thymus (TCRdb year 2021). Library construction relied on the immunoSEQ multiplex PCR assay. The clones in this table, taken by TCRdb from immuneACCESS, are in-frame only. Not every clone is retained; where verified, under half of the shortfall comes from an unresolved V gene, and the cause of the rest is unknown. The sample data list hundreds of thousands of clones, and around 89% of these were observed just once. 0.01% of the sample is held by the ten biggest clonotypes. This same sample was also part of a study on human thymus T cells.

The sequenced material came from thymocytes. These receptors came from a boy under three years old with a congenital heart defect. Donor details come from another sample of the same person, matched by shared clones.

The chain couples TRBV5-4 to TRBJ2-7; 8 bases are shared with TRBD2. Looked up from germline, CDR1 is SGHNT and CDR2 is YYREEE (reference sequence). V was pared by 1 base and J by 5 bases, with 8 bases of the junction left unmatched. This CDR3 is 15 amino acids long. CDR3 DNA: TGTGCCAGCAGCTTGCTACGGGAGGGGGGGGACGAGCAGTACTTC. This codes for CASSLLREGGDEQYF.

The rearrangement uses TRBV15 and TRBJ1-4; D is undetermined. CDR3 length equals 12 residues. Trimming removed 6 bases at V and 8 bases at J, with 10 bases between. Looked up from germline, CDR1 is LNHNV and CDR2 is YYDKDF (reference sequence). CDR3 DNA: TGTGCCACCAGAAAACGGGAGGAAAAACTGTTTTTT. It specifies CATRKREEKLFF.

The CDR3 loop reads CATSRVAGGPKTQYF. The CDR3, as DNA: TGTGCCACCAGCAGAGTAGCGGGAGGGCCGAAGACCCAGTACTTC. This chain links TRBV15 with TRBJ2-5; 11 nucleotides align to TRBD2. Per germline, CDR1 LNHNV and CDR2 YYDKDF (reference sequence). The V segment lost 1 base and the J segment 6 bases; nucleotides outside the gene matches: 4. The CDR3 loop spans 15 amino acids.

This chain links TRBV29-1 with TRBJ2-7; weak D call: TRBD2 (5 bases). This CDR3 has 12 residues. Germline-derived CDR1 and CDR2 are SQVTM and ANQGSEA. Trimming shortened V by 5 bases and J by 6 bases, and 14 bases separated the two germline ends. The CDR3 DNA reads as TGCAGCGTTTCGGACTTAGCTGGCGAGCAGTACTTC. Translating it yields CSVSDLAGEQYF.

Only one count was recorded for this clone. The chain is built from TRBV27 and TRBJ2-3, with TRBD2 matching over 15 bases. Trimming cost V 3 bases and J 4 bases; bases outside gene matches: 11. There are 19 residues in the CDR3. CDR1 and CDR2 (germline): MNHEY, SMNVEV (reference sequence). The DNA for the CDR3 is TGTGCCAGCAGTTTCTCCGGGACTAGCGGGAGGTTGAGTGCAGATACGCAGTATTTT. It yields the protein CASSFSGTSGRLSADTQYF.

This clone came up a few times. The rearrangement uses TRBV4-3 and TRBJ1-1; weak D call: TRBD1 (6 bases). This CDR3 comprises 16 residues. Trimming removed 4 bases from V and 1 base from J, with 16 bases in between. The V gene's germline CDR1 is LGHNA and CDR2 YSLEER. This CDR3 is CASSPLRQDKNTEAFF. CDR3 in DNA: TGCGCCAGCAGCCCCCTTCGACAGGACAAGAACACTGAAGCTTTCTTT.

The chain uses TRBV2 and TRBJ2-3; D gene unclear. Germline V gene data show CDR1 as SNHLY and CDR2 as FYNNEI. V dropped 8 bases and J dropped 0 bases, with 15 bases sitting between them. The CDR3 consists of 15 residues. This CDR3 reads CASLLIVPSTDTQYF. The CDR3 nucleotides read TGTGCCAGCTTATTAATTGTCCCTAGCACAGATACGCAGTATTTT.

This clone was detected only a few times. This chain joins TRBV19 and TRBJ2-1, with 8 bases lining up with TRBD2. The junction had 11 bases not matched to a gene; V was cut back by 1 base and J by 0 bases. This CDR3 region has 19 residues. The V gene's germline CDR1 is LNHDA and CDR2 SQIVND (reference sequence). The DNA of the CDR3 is TGTGCCAGTAGTATAGTAGGGGTAGCGGGAACTATCTCCTACAATGAGCAGTTCTTC. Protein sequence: CASSIVGVAGTISYNEQFF.

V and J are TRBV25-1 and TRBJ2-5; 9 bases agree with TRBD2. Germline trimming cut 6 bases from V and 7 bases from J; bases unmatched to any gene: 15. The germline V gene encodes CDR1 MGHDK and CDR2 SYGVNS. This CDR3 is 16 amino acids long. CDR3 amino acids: CASRALGLAYSGTQYF. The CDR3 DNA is TGTGCCAGCAGAGCCCTCGGACTAGCGTATTCGGGGACCCAGTACTTC.

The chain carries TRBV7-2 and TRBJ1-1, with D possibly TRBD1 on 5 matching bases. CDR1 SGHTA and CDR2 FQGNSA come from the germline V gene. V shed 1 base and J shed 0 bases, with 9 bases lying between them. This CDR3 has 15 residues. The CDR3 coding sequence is TGTGCCAGCAGCTTAGGGTTAGGGGTGAACACTGAAGCTTTCTTT. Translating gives CASSLGLGVNTEAFF.

The DNA for the CDR3 is TGTGCCAGCAGCGCTAGTTCCTCCTACGAGCAGTACTTC. This gives the protein CASSASSSYEQYF. The chain combines TRBV9 with TRBJ2-5; no definite D call. The J call may be incorrect, as the DNA end agrees better with TRBJ2-7. The CDR3 loop spans 13 amino acids. The germline gives CDR1 SGDLS, CDR2 YYNGEE.

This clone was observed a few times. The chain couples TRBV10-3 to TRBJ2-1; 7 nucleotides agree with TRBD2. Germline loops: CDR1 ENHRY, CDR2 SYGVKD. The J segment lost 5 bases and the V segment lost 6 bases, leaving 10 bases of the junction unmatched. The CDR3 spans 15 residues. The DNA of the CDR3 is TGTGCCATCAGCTTGGCTAGCGGAGTTAACAATGAGCAGTTCTTC. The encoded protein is CAISLASGVNNEQFF.

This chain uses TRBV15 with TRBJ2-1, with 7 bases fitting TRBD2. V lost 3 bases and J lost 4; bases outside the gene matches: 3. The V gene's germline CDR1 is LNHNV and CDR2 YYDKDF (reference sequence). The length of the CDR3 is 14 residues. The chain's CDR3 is CATSREAGYNEQFF. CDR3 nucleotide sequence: TGTGCCACCAGCAGGGAAGCGGGGTACAATGAGCAGTTCTTC.

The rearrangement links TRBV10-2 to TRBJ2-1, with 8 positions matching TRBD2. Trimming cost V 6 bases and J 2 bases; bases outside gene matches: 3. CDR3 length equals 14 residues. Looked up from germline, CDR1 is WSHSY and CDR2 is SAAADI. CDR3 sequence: CASRISGTYNEQFF. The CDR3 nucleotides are TGCGCCAGCAGGATTAGCGGGACCTACAATGAGCAGTTCTTC.

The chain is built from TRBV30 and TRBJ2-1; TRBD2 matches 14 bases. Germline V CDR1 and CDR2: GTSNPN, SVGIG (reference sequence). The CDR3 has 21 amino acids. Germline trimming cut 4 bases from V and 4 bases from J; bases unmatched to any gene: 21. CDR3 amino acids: CAWTALTGTSGRPVVYNEQFF. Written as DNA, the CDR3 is TGTGCCTGGACCGCTCTCACCGGGACTAGCGGGAGACCCGTCGTTTACAATGAGCAGTTCTTC.

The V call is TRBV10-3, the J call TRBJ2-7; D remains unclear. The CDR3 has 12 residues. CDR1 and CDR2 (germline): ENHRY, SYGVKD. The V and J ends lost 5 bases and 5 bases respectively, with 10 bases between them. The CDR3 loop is CAISTVTDEQYF. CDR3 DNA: TGTGCCATCAGTACCGTCACTGACGAGCAGTACTTC.

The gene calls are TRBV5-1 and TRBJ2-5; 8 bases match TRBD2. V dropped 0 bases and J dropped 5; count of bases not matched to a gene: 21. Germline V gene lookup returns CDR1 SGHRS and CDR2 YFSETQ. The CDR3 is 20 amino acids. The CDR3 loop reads CASSLGSRGTRVYCGETQYF. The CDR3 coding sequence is TGCGCCAGCAGCTTGGGAAGCCGTGGGACTAGAGTGTATTGTGGGGAGACCCAGTACTTC.

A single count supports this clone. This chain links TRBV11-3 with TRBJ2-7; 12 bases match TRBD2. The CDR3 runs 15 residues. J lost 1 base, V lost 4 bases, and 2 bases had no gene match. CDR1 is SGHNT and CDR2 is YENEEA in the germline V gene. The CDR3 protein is CASSSGTSGSYEQYF. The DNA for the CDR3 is TGTGCCAGCAGCTCCGGGACTAGCGGGTCCTACGAGCAGTACTTC.

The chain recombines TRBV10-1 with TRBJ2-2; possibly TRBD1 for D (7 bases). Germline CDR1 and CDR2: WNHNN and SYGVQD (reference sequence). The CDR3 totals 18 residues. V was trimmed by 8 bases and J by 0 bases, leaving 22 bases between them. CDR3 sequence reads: CASQGGFGREPNTGELFF. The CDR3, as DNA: TGCGCCAGCCAAGGGGGCTTCGGGCGGGAACCGAACACCGGGGAGCTGTTTTTT.

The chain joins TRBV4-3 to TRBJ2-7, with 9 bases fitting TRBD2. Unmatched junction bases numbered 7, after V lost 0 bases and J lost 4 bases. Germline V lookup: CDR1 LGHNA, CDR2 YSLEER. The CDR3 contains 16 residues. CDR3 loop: CASSQDLLAGRYEQYF. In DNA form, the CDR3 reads TGCGCCAGCAGCCAAGATCTGCTAGCGGGAAGGTACGAGCAGTACTTC.

The CDR3 here is CASSQQTSTYEQYF. The CDR3 region has the DNA TGCGCCAGCAGTCAACAGACTAGTACCTACGAGCAGTACTTC. The V call is TRBV23-1, the J call TRBJ2-7; tentative D call: TRBD2 (6 bases). TRBV23-1 is reported as an ORF; its role is uncertain. CDR3 length: 14 residues. Trimming removed 2 bases from V and 2 bases from J, with 10 bases in between.